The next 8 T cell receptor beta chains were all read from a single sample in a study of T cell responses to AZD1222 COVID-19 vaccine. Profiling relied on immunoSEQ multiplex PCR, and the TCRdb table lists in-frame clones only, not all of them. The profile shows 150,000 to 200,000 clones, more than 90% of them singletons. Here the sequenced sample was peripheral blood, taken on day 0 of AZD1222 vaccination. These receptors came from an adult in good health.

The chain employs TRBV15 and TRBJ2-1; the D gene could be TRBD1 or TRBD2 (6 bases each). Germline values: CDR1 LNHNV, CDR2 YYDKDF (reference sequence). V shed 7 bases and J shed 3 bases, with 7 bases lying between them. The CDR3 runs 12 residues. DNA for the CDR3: TGTGCCACCAAGGGGGGCTACAATGAGCAGTTCTTC. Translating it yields CATKGGYNEQFF.

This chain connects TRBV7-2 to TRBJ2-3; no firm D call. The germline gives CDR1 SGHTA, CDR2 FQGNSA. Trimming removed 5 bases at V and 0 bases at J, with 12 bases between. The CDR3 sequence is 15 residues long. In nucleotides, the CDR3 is TGTGCCAGCAGCGGGTCTGGGCGGAGCACAGATACGCAGTATTTT. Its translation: CASSGSGRSTDTQYF.

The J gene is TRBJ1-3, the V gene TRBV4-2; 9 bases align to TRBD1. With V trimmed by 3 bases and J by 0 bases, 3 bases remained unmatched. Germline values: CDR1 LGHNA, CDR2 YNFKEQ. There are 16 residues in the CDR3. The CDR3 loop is CASSQTGGPSGNTIYF. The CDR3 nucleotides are TGTGCCAGCAGCCAGACAGGGGGGCCCTCTGGAAACACCATATATTTT.

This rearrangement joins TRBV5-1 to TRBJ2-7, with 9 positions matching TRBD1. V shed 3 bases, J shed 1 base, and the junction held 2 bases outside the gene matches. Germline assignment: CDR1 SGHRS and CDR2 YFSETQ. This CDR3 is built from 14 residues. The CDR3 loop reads CASSSGTGSYEQYF. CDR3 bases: TGCGCCAGCAGCTCAGGGACAGGGTCCTACGAGCAGTACTTC.

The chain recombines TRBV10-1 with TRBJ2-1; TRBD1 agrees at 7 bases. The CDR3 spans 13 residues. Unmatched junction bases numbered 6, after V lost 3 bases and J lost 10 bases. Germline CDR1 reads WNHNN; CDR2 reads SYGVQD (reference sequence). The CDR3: CASSDYRGREQFF. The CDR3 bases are TGCGCCAGCAGTGATTACAGGGGAAGGGAGCAGTTCTTC.

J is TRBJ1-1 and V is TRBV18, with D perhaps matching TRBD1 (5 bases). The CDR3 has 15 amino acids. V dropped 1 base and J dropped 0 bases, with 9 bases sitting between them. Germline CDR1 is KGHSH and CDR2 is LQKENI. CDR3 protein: CASSPLEGMNTEAFF. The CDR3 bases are TGTGCCAGCTCACCACTGGAGGGGATGAACACTGAAGCTTTCTTT.

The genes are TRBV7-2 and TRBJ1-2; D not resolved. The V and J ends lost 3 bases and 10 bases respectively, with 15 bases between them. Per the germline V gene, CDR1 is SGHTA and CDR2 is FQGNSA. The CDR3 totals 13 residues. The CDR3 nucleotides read TGTGCCAGCAGCTTCCCACCTCTTCGAGCCTACACCTTC. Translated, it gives CASSFPPLRAYTF.

The CDR3 reads CASSSRGRDTQYF. CDR3 nucleotides: TGTGCCAGCAGCTCGAGGGGGAGGGATACGCAGTATTTT. The chain links TRBV7-2 to TRBJ2-3; D is tentatively TRBD1 or TRBD2 (6 bases each). CDR1 is SGHTA and CDR2 is FQGNSA in the germline V gene. The CDR3 extends over 13 amino acids. V lost 4 bases, J lost 6 bases, and 11 bases lay in between.